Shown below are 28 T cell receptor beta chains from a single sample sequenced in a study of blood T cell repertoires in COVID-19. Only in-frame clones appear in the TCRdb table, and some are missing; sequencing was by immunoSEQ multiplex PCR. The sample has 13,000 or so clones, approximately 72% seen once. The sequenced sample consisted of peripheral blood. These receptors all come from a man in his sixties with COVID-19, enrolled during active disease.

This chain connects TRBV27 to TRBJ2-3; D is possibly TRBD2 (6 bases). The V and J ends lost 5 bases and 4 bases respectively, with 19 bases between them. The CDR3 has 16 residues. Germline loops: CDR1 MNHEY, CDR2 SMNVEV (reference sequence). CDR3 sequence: CASSILAVTGPDTQYF. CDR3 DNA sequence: TGTGCCAGCAGTATTTTAGCGGTCACGGGCCCAGATACGCAGTATTTT.

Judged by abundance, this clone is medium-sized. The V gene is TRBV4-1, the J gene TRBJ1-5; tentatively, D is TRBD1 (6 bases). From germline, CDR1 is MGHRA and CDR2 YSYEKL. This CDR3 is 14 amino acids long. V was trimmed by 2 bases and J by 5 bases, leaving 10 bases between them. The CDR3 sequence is CASSQQGYDQPQHF. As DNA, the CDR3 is TGCGCCAGCAGCCAACAGGGGTACGATCAGCCCCAGCATTTT.

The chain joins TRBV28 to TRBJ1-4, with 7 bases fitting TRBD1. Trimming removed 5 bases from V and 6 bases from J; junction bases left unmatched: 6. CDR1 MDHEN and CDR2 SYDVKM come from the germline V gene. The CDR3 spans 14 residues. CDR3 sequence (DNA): TGTGCCAGCAGTCCCGACAGGGTGCATGAAAAACTGTTTTTT. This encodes CASSPDRVHEKLFF. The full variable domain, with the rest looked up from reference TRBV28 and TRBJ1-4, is DVKVTQSSRYLVKRTGEKVFLECVQDMDHENMFWYRQDPGLGLRLIYFSYDVKMKEKGDIPEGYSVSREKKERFSLILESASTNQTSMYLCASSPDRVHEKLFFGSGTQLSVL.

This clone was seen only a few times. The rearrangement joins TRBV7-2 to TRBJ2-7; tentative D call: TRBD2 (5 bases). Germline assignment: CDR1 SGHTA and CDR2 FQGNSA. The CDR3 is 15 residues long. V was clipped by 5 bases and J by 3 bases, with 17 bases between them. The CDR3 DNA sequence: TGTGCCAGCAGCCCCCTCGCGGGCGGATTCTACGAGCAGTACGTC. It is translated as CASSPLAGGFYEQYV.

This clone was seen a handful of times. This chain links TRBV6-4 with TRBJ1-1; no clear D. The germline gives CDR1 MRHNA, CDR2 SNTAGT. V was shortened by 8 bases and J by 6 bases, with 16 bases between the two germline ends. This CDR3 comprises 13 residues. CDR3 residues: CASLYSLDAEAFF. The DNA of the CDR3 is TGTGCCAGCCTTTACAGTTTAGACGCTGAAGCTTTCTTT.

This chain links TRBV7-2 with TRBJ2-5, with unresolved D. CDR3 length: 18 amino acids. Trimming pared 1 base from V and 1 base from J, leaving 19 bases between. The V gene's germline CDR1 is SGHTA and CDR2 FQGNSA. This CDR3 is CASSLEVVLWRIQETQYF. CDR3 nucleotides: TGTGCCAGCAGCTTAGAGGTGGTTTTGTGGCGGATCCAAGAGACCCAGTACTTC.

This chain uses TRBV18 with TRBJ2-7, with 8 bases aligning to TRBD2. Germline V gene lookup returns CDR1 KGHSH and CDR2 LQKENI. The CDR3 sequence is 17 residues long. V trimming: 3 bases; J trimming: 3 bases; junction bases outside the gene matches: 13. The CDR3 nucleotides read TGTGCCAGCTCACCGGGGTTTGGAGCGGGAGCAGGCTACGAGCAGTACGTC. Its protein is CASSPGFGAGAGYEQYV.

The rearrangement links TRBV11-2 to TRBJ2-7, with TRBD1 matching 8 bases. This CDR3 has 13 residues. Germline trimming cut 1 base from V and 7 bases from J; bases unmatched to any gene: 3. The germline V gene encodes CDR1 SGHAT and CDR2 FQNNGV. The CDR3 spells CASSLGTGREQYV. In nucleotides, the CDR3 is TGTGCCAGCAGCTTAGGGACAGGGCGTGAGCAGTACGTC.

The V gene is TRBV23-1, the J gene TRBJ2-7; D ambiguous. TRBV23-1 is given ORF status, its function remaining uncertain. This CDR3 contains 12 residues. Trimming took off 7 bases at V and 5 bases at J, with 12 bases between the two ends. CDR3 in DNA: TGCGCCAGCAAGGTCCGGGTGGACGAGCAGTACGTC. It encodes CASKVRVDEQYV.

CDR3 sequence: CASSPRQDRDEKLFF. The CDR3 region has the DNA TGTGCCAGCTCACCAAGACAGGACAGGGATGAAAAACTGTTTTTT. This rearrangement joins TRBV18 to TRBJ1-4, with TRBD1 matching 8 bases. CDR3 length: 15 amino acids. CDR1 KGHSH and CDR2 LQKENI come from the germline V gene. The trim removed 2 bases at V and 6 bases at J, leaving 5 bases unmatched.

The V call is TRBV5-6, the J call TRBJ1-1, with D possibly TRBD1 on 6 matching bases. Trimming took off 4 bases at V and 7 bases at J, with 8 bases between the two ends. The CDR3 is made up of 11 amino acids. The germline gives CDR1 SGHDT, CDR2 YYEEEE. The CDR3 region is CASSRTVEAFF. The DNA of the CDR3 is TGTGCCAGCAGCCGGACAGTTGAAGCTTTCTTT.

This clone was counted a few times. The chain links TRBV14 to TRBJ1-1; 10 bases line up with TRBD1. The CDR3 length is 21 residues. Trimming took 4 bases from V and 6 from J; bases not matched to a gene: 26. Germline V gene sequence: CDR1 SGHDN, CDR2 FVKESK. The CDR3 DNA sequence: TGTGCCAGCAGCCCAACGGGACAGGGGATTTTTGCGCCTATAGGAGAGGCTGAAGCTTTCTTT. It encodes CASSPTGQGIFAPIGEAEAFF.

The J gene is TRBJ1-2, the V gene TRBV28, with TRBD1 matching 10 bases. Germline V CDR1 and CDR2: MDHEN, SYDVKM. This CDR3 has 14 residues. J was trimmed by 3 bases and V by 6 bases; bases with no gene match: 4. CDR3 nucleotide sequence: TGTGCCAGCAGCTCGGGACAGGGGTACTATGGCTACACCTTC. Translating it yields CASSSGQGYYGYTF.

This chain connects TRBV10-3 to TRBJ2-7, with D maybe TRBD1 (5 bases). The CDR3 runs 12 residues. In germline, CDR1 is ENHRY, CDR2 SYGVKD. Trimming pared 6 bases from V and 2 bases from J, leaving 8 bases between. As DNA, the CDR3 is TGTGCCATCAGCGACAGCGCCTACGAGCAGTACGTC. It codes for CAISDSAYEQYV.

The DNA for the CDR3 is TGTGCCAGCAGCTTGACAGGGTCGGCCTATAATTCACCCCTCCACTTT. Amino acids: CASSLTGSAYNSPLHF. V usage is TRBV7-9 and J usage is TRBJ1-6; 7 bases line up with TRBD1. With 3 bases clipped from V and 2 bases from J, the junction kept 4 bases outside the gene matches. The germline V gene encodes CDR1 SEHNR and CDR2 FQNEAQ (reference sequence). CDR3 length: 16 residues.

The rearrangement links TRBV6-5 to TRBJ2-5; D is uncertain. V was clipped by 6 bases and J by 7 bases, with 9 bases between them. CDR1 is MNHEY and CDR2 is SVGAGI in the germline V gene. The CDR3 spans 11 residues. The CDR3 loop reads CASRIARTQYF. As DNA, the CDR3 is TGTGCCAGCAGAATAGCAAGGACCCAGTACTTC.

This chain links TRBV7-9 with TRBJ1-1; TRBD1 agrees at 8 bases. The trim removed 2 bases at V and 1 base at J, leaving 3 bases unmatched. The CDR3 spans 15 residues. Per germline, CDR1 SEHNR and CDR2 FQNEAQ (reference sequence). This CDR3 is CASSLLQGANTEAFF. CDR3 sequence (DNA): TGTGCCAGCAGCTTACTCCAGGGGGCGAACACTGAAGCTTTCTTT.

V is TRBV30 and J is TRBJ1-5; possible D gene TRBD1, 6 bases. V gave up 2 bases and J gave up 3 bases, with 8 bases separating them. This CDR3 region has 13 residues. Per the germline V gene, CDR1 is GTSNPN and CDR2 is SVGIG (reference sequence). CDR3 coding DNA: TGTGCCTGGAGTCGGACAGTCAATCAGCCCCAGCATTTT. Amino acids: CAWSRTVNQPQHF.

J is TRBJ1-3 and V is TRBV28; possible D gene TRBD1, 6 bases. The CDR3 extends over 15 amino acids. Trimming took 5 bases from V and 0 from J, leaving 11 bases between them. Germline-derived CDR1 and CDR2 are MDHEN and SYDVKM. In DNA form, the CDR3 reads TGTGCCAGCAGTGGACAGCGTTACTCTGGAAACACCATATATTTT. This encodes CASSGQRYSGNTIYF.

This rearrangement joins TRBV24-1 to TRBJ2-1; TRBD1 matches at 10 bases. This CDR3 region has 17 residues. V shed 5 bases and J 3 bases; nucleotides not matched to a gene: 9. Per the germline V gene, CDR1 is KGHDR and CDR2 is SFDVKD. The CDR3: CATSGGVGDRGYNEQFF. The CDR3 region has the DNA TGTGCCACCAGTGGGGGAGTTGGGGACAGGGGCTACAATGAGCAGTTCTTC.

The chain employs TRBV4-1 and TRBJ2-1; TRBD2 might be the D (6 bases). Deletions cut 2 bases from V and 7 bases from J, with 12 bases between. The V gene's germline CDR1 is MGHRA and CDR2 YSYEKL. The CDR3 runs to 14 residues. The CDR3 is CASSQRGRGNEQFF. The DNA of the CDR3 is TGCGCCAGCAGCCAAAGGGGACGGGGGAATGAGCAGTTCTTC.

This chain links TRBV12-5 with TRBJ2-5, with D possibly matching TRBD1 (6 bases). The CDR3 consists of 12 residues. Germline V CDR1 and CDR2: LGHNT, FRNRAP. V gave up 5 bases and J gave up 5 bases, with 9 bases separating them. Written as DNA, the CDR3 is TGTGCTAGTGGTCCGCAGGGGGAGACCCAGTACTTC. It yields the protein CASGPQGETQYF.

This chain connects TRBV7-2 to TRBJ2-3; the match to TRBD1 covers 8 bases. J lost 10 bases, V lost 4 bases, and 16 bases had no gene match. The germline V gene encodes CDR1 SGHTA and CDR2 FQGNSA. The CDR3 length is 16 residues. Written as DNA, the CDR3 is TGTGCCAGCAGCTACTATCAGGGGGCTGGTGGAACATCGCAGTATTTT. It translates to CASSYYQGAGGTSQYF.

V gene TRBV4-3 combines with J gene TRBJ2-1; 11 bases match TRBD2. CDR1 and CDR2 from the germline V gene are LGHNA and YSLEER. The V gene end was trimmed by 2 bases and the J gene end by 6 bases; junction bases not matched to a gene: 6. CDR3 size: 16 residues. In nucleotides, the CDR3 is TGCGCCAGCAGCCAACTCGGACTAGCGGGCCCCAATGAGCAGTTCTTC. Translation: CASSQLGLAGPNEQFF.

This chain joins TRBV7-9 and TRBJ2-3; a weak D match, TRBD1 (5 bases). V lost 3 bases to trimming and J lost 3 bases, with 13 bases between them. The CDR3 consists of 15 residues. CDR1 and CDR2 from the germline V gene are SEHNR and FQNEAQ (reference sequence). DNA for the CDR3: TGTGCCAGCAGCTTGCCGGGCAGGGCGACAGATACGCAGTATTTT. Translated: CASSLPGRATDTQYF. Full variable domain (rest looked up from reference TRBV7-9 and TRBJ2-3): DTGVSQNPRHKITKRGQNVTFRCDPISEHNRLYWYRQTLGQGPEFLTYFQNEAQLEKSRLLSDRFSAERPKGSFSTLEIQRTEQGDSAMYLCASSLPGRATDTQYFGPGTRLTVL.

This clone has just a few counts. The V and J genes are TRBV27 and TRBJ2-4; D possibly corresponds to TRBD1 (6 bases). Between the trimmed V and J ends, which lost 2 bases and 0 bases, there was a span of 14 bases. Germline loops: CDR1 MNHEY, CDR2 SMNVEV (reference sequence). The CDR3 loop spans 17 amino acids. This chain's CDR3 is CASSLRTDLLAKNIQYF. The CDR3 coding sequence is TGTGCCAGCAGTTTACGGACAGACCTCCTAGCCAAAAACATTCAGTACTTC.

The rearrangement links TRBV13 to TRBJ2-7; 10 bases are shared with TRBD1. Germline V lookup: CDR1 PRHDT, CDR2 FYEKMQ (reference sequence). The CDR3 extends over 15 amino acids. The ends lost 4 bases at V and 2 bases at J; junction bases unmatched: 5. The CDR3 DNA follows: TGTGCCAGCAGCTCCCCCGGGACAGGGGCCTACGAGCAGTACTTC. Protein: CASSSPGTGAYEQYF.

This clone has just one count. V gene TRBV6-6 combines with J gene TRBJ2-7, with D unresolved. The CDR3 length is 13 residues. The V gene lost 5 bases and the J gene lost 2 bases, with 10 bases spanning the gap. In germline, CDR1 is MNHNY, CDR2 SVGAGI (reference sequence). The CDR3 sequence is CASSLAVTYEQYF. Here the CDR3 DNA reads TGTGCCAGCAGTCTGGCGGTCACCTACGAGCAGTACTTC.